These 18 T cell receptor beta chains were sequenced from one sample in a study of blood T cell repertoires in COVID-19 (dated by TCRdb to the early 2020s). The library was built by means of the immunoSEQ multiplex PCR assay. Not all clones reach the TCRdb copy of this immuneACCESS table, which keeps in-frame sequences only. Checked studies attribute under half of the gap to unresolved V genes and leave the rest unexplained. The sample has some 170,000 clones on record, approximately 85% of them singletons. Roughly 8.2% of the sample is in the top ten clones. The specimen was peripheral blood. These receptors came from a woman in her sixties or seventies with acute or convalescent COVID-19.

This clone was observed a few times. The rearrangement links TRBV10-2 to TRBJ1-4, with 8 bases aligning to TRBD1. V trimming: 2 bases; J trimming: 8 bases; junction bases outside the gene matches: 4. There are 14 residues in the CDR3. Germline V gene sequence: CDR1 WSHSY, CDR2 SAAADI. CDR3 amino acids: CASSEAGQGEKLFF. CDR3 sequence (DNA): TGCGCCAGCAGTGAGGCCGGACAGGGAGAAAAACTGTTTTTT.

The V and J genes are TRBV5-1 and TRBJ2-3, with TRBD2 matching over 13 bases. Germline V gene lookup returns CDR1 SGHRS and CDR2 YFSETQ. The ends lost 4 bases at V and 5 bases at J; junction bases unmatched: 7. The CDR3 length is 16 residues. The CDR3 is CASSHGLAGEQDTQYF. As DNA, the CDR3 is TGCGCCAGCAGCCACGGACTAGCGGGAGAGCAAGATACGCAGTATTTT. The whole variable domain, filled in from reference TRBV5-1 and TRBJ2-3, reads KAGVTQTPRYLIKTRGQQVTLSCSPISGHRSVSWYQQTPGQGLQFLFEYFSETQRNKGNFPGRFSGRQFSNSRSEMNVSTLELGDSALYLCASSHGLAGEQDTQYFGPGTRLTVL.

The genes are TRBV30 and TRBJ2-3; possible D gene TRBD2, 5 bases. CDR1 is GTSNPN and CDR2 is SVGIG in the germline V gene (reference sequence). With 4 bases removed from V and 4 bases from J, the gap between germline ends came to 12 bases. The CDR3 extends over 13 amino acids. CDR3 loop: CAWNNGGADTQYF. CDR3 in DNA: TGTGCCTGGAATAACGGAGGCGCAGATACGCAGTATTTT.

The V call is TRBV28, the J call TRBJ2-1; tentatively, D is TRBD1 (5 bases). The CDR3 runs to 18 residues. The V and J ends lost 5 bases and 5 bases respectively, with 25 bases between them. CDR1 and CDR2 (germline): MDHEN, SYDVKM. CDR3 region: CASSLPLTASTANNEQFF. The CDR3 nucleotides read TGTGCCAGCAGTCTGCCACTCACAGCGTCGACAGCTAACAATGAGCAGTTCTTC.

The gene calls are TRBV6-5 and TRBJ1-1, with 11 positions matching TRBD1. Germline V lookup: CDR1 MNHEY, CDR2 SVGAGI. This CDR3 contains 14 residues. Trimming removed 4 bases from V and 6 bases from J; junction bases left unmatched: 4. Here the CDR3 reads CASSLDRGRSEAFF. For the CDR3, the DNA is TGTGCCAGCAGTTTGGACAGGGGGCGATCTGAAGCTTTCTTT.

This sequence joins TRBV19 and TRBJ1-4, with D unresolved. The CDR3 is made up of 12 amino acids. Between the trimmed V and J ends, which lost 8 bases and 5 bases, there was a span of 9 bases. CDR1 is LNHDA, CDR2 SQIVND, per germline (reference sequence). This CDR3 is CASCGLNEKLFF. CDR3 nucleotides: TGTGCCAGTTGCGGCCTCAATGAAAAACTGTTTTTT.

J is TRBJ1-3 and V is TRBV19; TRBD1 is a possible D gene (5 bases). The CDR3 totals 13 residues. Germline CDR1 and CDR2: LNHDA and SQIVND (reference sequence). Trimming removed 3 bases from V and 10 bases from J, with 13 bases in between. The CDR3 protein is CASSMEGRGTIYF. CDR3 sequence (DNA): TGTGCCAGTAGTATGGAGGGGAGAGGGACCATATATTTT.

The rearrangement links TRBV14 to TRBJ2-5; 10 bases agree with TRBD2. Germline V lookup: CDR1 SGHDN, CDR2 FVKESK. The CDR3 is 18 amino acids. J was trimmed by 4 bases and V by 3 bases; bases with no gene match: 14. The CDR3 sequence is CASSQGSGRALRGETQYF. In DNA form, the CDR3 reads TGTGCCAGCAGCCAGGGGAGCGGGAGGGCCCTAAGGGGAGAGACCCAGTACTTC.

V gene TRBV28 combines with J gene TRBJ1-5; D might be TRBD1 (6 bases). Trimming stripped 5 bases from V and 5 bases from J, with 16 bases between. This CDR3 has 15 amino acids. CDR1 MDHEN and CDR2 SYDVKM come from the germline V gene. CDR3 residues: CASSSGGGGHQPQHF. In DNA form, the CDR3 reads TGTGCCAGCAGTAGTGGCGGGGGGGGCCATCAGCCCCAGCATTTT.

This chain connects TRBV5-4 to TRBJ1-1; possible D gene TRBD1, 6 bases. Between the trimmed V and J ends, which lost 1 base and 5 bases, there was a span of 18 bases. Germline V gene lookup returns CDR1 SGHNT and CDR2 YYREEE (reference sequence). There are 16 residues in the CDR3. CDR3 amino acids: CASSLNIQGVGTEAFF. The CDR3 DNA is TGTGCCAGCAGCTTGAATATACAGGGCGTTGGGACTGAAGCTTTCTTT.

The V and J genes are TRBV24-1 and TRBJ1-1; no clear D gene. The ends were cut back, 2 bases at V and 3 bases at J, with 3 bases in the middle. Germline V gene sequence: CDR1 KGHDR, CDR2 SFDVKD. The CDR3 covers 12 residues. The CDR3 reads CATSDSDTEAFF. As DNA, the CDR3 is TGTGCCACCAGTGATTCAGACACTGAAGCTTTCTTT.

This clone was detected only a few times. This rearrangement joins TRBV16 to TRBJ1-1, with 10 positions matching TRBD1. The J segment lost 5 bases and the V segment lost 3 bases, leaving 3 bases of the junction unmatched. CDR3 length: 14 amino acids. The germline gives CDR1 KGHSY, CDR2 FQNENV. CDR3 nucleotide sequence: TGTGCCAGCAGCCACCGGACAGGGGGGACTGAAGCTTTCTTT. This encodes CASSHRTGGTEAFF.

The chain joins TRBV6-5 to TRBJ1-5, with 7 bases matching TRBD1. V lost 7 bases to trimming and J lost 8 bases; unmatched junction nucleotides: 8. Germline CDR1 reads MNHEY; CDR2 reads SVGAGI. There are 13 residues in the CDR3. CDR3 region: CASNVDRVEPQHF. The CDR3 bases are TGTGCCAGCAATGTAGACAGGGTGGAGCCCCAGCATTTT.

In regard to this clone: This may arise from a read error, as a much more abundant clone is one base away. The rearrangement joins TRBV5-1 to TRBJ1-1; D uncertain. This CDR3 contains 13 residues. Trimming cost V 0 bases and J 1 base, with 4 bases left between them. CDR1 is SGHRS, CDR2 YFSETQ, per germline. CDR3 residues: CASSLEQNTEAFF. Written as DNA, the CDR3 is TGCGCCAGCAGCTTGGAGCAGAACACTGAAGCTTTCTTT.

The chain joins TRBV5-1 to TRBJ1-4; TRBD1 matches at 7 bases. The CDR3 runs 16 residues. Trimming at V came to 2 bases and at J to 1 base, leaving 5 bases not matched to a gene. Germline CDR1 is SGHRS and CDR2 is YFSETQ. The DNA for the CDR3 is TGCGCCAGCAGCTTCGACAGGGCGATAACTAATGAAAAACTGTTTTTT. Its protein is CASSFDRAITNEKLFF.

This clone was detected ten times or more. The gene calls are TRBV6-2 or TRBV6-3 and TRBJ2-7, with 7 bases lining up with TRBD1. Germline V CDR1 and CDR2: MNHEY, SVGEGT. V trimming: 5 bases; J trimming: 1 base; junction bases outside the gene matches: 5. The CDR3 length is 14 residues. The CDR3 protein is CASSPPTGSYEQYF. The CDR3 region has the DNA TGTGCCAGCAGTCCCCCGACAGGGTCCTACGAGCAGTACTTC.

The chain has TRBV30 and TRBJ2-7; D remains ambiguous. Germline CDR1 GTSNPN, CDR2 SVGIG (reference sequence). The CDR3 sequence is 13 residues long. Deletions cut 1 base from V and 4 bases from J, with 11 bases between. The chain's CDR3 is CAWSGGPRYEQYF. For the CDR3, the DNA is TGTGCCTGGAGTGGCGGTCCACGATACGAGCAGTACTTC.

The chain employs TRBV5-1 and TRBJ2-1; 12 bases map to TRBD2. The germline CDR1 and CDR2 sequences are SGHRS and YFSETQ. CDR3 length: 16 amino acids. The trim removed 2 bases at V and 5 bases at J, leaving 5 bases unmatched. The CDR3 reads CASSFTSGRLDNEQFF. In DNA, the CDR3 is TGCGCCAGCAGCTTTACTAGCGGGAGGCTGGACAATGAGCAGTTCTTC.